The sequence of this TCR beta chain was determined in a study of identical twins. Regarding the study as a whole: Less excess twin sharing appeared in beta out-of-frame sequences. Zero-insertion analyses might be partly confounded by invariant T cells like MAIT and iNKT. Modelling approaches yielded underestimates of out-of-frame TCR alpha sharing between monozygotic twins. Insertion counts were lower in abundant cord blood beta clonotypes, a trend that memory repertoires did not show.

TCRdb reprocessed the 5' RACE reads via MiXCR and lists one record per CDR3 protein. The profile shows 650,000 to 800,000 distinct CDR3 sequences, 8.5% to 9.5% of them singletons. The V and J ends lost 3 bases and 5 bases respectively, with 11 bases between them. Germline CDR1 and CDR2: MNHNS and SASEGT. The CDR3 is 14 amino acids. This clonotype has only a few counts. What it binds is unknown. The same sample was also studied in work on yellow fever vaccine responses in identical twins.

J is TRBJ2-1 and V is TRBV6-1; D call uncertain. The source of this sequence is a woman aged 18-29 years in good health. The specimen sequenced was PBMCs. CDR3 in DNA: TGTGCCAGCAGTGAGTCTACGGGTAACAATGAGCAGTTCTTC. This gives the protein CASSESTGNNEQFF.